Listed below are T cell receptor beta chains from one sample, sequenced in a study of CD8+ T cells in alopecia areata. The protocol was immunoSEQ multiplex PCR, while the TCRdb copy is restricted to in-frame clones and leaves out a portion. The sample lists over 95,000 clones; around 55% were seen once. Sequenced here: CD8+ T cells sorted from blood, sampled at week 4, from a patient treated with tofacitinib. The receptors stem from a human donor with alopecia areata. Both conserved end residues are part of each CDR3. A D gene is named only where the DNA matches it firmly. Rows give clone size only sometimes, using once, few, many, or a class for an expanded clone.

TGTGCCAGCAGCGTAGGTGGAGGGACTAACTATGGCTACACCTTC	CASSVGGGTNYGYTF	-	-	TRBJ1-2	TRBV9
TGTGCCTGGAACACGGGTACGGGCGGGGAGCTGTTTTTT	CAWNTGTGGELFF	-	few	TRBJ2-2	TRBV30
TGTGCCAGCCGGGACAGACGATCCTACGAGCAGTACTTC	CASRDRRSYEQYF	TRBD1	-	TRBJ2-7	TRBV2
TGTGCCAGCAGCCGAGCCGAGACAGGGTACGAGCAGTACTTC	CASSRAETGYEQYF	TRBD1	few	TRBJ2-7	TRBV7-9
TGTGCCAGCAGTTATCCAGGGAATTACGGGTACGAGCAGTACTTC	CASSYPGNYGYEQYF	-	-	TRBJ2-7	TRBV28
TGTGCCTGGAGTGCCCAGGTTGGGACACTCGGTGGCTACACCTTC	CAWSAQVGTLGGYTF	-	-	TRBJ1-2	TRBV30
TGTGCCAGCAGCTTGGACGGTTACACAGATACGCAGTATTTT	CASSLDGYTDTQYF	-	-	TRBJ2-3	TRBV5-6
TGTGCCAGCAGCCCCGGACGCGGACTAGCGGGCACAGATACGCAGTATTTT	CASSPGRGLAGTDTQYF	TRBD2	-	TRBJ2-3	TRBV27
TGCGCCAGCAGCCCCGGGACTAACTCCTACAATGAGCAGTTCTTC	CASSPGTNSYNEQFF	TRBD2	-	TRBJ2-1	TRBV5-1
TGTGCCAGCAGCTTAGCGACAGGGAGGAACACCGGGGAGCTGTTTTTT	CASSLATGRNTGELFF	TRBD1	-	TRBJ2-2	TRBV7-6
TGTGCCAGCAGCTTAGCGCTAGCGGGAGGAGAGACCCAGTACTTC	CASSLALAGGETQYF	TRBD2	-	TRBJ2-5	TRBV7-9
TGTGCCAGCACTCCTAGTGGGATGAACACTGAAGCTTTCTTT	CASTPSGMNTEAFF	-	-	TRBJ1-1	TRBV28
TGTGCCAGCAGCGCCTCAATCCCTCAGGGGCCATTCTACGAGCAGTACTTC	CASSASIPQGPFYEQYF	-	few	TRBJ2-7	TRBV7-2
TGTGCCAGCAGCATTAGCGGCAGCTACGAGCAGTACTTC	CASSISGSYEQYF	-	-	TRBJ2-7	TRBV7-8
TGTGCCAGCAGCCAAGCTGTCGCGGTGGGAGAGACCCAGTACTTC	CASSQAVAVGETQYF	-	-	TRBJ2-5	TRBV14
TGTGCCAGCAGCCCTACAGGAGTCCAAGAGACCCAGTACTTC	CASSPTGVQETQYF	-	-	TRBJ2-5	TRBV7-9
TGTGCCAGCAGTGAGGGAAGGGCCCAACTAGAGGAGCTGTTTTTT	CASSEGRAQLEELFF	-	few	TRBJ2-2	TRBV2
TGCAGCGTTGAAGAAGGTCTAGCGGGGGGGGCGGATACGCAGTATTTT	CSVEEGLAGGADTQYF	TRBD2	-	TRBJ2-3	TRBV29-1
TGTGCCAGCAGGACAGAAAATAGCAATCAGCCCCAGCATTTT	CASRTENSNQPQHF	-	-	TRBJ1-5	TRBV2
TGCGCCAGCAGCTTGGACAGGGCGGGCGACGAGCAGTACTTC	CASSLDRAGDEQYF	-	-	TRBJ2-7	TRBV5-1
TGTGCCAGCAGTTATCAAGGGAAGGTGGGGGGCATCAGGACTGAAGCTTTCTTT	CASSYQGKVGGIRTEAFF	-	few	TRBJ1-1	TRBV27
TGTGCCAGTAGTACCCTACAGAGCCCCTACGAGCAGTACTTC	CASSTLQSPYEQYF	-	-	TRBJ2-7	TRBV19
TGCGCCAGCACCACCACAGGGTCCCGCTACAATGAGCAGTTCTTC	CASTTTGSRYNEQFF	-	-	TRBJ2-1	TRBV5-1
TGTGCCAGCAGTGGCAACCCTAGCCTCGAGCAGTACTTC	CASSGNPSLEQYF	-	-	TRBJ2-7	TRBV2
TGTGCCAGCAGTTACTCGACTAGCGGGAGTTACGAGCAGTACTTC	CASSYSTSGSYEQYF	TRBD2	few	TRBJ2-7	TRBV2
TGTGCCACCAGCAGAGATTGGCTCAGCACAGATACGCAGTATTTT	CATSRDWLSTDTQYF	-	-	TRBJ2-3	TRBV15
TGTGCCAGCAGCTTCCACCCAGGACCGACGAATCTTGGCTACACCTTC	CASSFHPGPTNLGYTF	-	-	TRBJ1-2	TRBV7-2
TGTGCCAGCAGCTTAGGAGTGTTGTCCTACAATGAGCAGTTCTTC	CASSLGVLSYNEQFF	-	-	TRBJ2-1	TRBV13
TGCAGCGCGACTAGCGGGGGGACTAAAGAGACCCAGTACTTC	CSATSGGTKETQYF	TRBD2	-	TRBJ2-5	TRBV29-1
TGTGCCAGCAGCCGGACCGGGACTGGGATCACAGATACGCAGTATTTT	CASSRTGTGITDTQYF	-	-	TRBJ2-3	TRBV7-9
TGTGCCAGCAGCCCGGACACAGGGACTGAAGCTTTCTTT	CASSPDTGTEAFF	-	-	TRBJ1-1	TRBV9
TGTGCCAGCAGCCACCGGATAGCGGGGGGCCTGATCCAAGAGACCCAGTACTTC	CASSHRIAGGLIQETQYF	TRBD2	-	TRBJ2-5	TRBV5-6
TGTGCCAGCAGCTTGCGGACTAGATTCAATGAGCAGTTCTTC	CASSLRTRFNEQFF	TRBD2	-	TRBJ2-1	TRBV7-8
TGCGCCAGCAGCCAAGGGACCTCTGGACTACCAAAGCAAGAGACCCAGTACTTC	CASSQGTSGLPKQETQYF	-	many	TRBJ2-5	TRBV4-1
TGTGCCAGCAGTGCCCACCCCAATGAGCAGTTCTTC	CASSAHPNEQFF	-	-	TRBJ2-1	TRBV6-5
TGTGCCAGCCACGATCTACTCTCGCCCGGCTACGAGCAGTACTTC	CASHDLLSPGYEQYF	-	-	TRBJ2-7	TRBV7-9
TGCGCCAGCAGCTTTCGGCAGGGCATCGGGGAGCTGTTTTTT	CASSFRQGIGELFF	-	-	TRBJ2-2	TRBV5-1
TGTGCCAGCAGTCCCTCAGGAAACAATGAGCAGTTCTTC	CASSPSGNNEQFF	-	once	TRBJ2-1	TRBV27
TGCAGCGCCGGACAGGGTGAACTCGACGAGCAGTACTTC	CSAGQGELDEQYF	TRBD1	-	TRBJ2-7	TRBV29-1
TGTGCCAGCAGCTTTGTGGGGGACACTGAAGCTTTCTTT	CASSFVGDTEAFF	-	-	TRBJ1-1	TRBV5-6
TGTGCCAGCAGCGCCCCCAGCACAGATACGCAGTATTTT	CASSAPSTDTQYF	-	-	TRBJ2-3	TRBV7-9
TGTGCCAGCAGCCCCGGAGGGGGGAGGACTGAAGCTTTCTTT	CASSPGGGRTEAFF	-	-	TRBJ1-1	TRBV9
TGTGCCAGCAGCTTAGAGACGGGAGAGGGGAAAGATACGCAGTATTTT	CASSLETGEGKDTQYF	-	-	TRBJ2-3	TRBV7-9